This T cell receptor (beta chain) came from a study of early T cells in non-severe SARS-CoV-2 infection. The study, taken as a whole, reports: VDJdb matching skewed toward anti-spike CD8 responses, missing private and CD4 specificities.

Molecules of cDNA were individually given unique molecular identifiers that were attached to them. From the 5' RACE reads, TCRdb called clonotypes with MiXCR, one entry per CDR3 protein. The profile covers tens of thousands of distinct CDR3 sequences, with roughly 13% appearing a single time and approximately 5% taken by the ten largest. Germline CDR1 SGHTA, CDR2 FQGNSA. The V and J ends lost 2 bases and 4 bases respectively, with 15 bases between them. The CDR3 runs 15 residues. This clonotype appeared many times. Its specificity is unknown. Sequencing used whole blood. The gene calls are TRBV7-2 and TRBJ2-7; D gene uncertain. This clonotype originated in an adult who was a healthcare worker with PCR-confirmed SARS-CoV-2 infection or an uninfected control (not recorded which). Written as DNA, the CDR3 is TGTGCCAGCAGCTTATCCCCTGGAGCGTTATACGAGCAGTACTTC. Its protein is CASSLSPGALYEQYF. Looking up the rest from reference TRBV7-2 and TRBJ2-7 gives the full variable domain: GAGVSQSPSNKVTEKGKDVELRCDPISGHTALYWYRQSLGQGLEFLIYFQGNSAPDKSGLPSDRFSAERTGGSVSTLTIQRTQQEDSAVYLCASSLSPGALYEQYFGPGTRLTVT.